The T cell receptor beta chain described here comes from a study of control samples from healthy donors and cancer patients. The data were produced by immunoSEQ multiplex PCR, yet TCRdb's version contains in-frame clones alone and is incomplete. The sample shows around 120,000 clones, about 87% of them seen only once. V lost 5 bases and J lost 2, with 16 bases in between. From germline, CDR1 is MDHEN and CDR2 SYDVKM. This CDR3 has 15 amino acids. The sample taken for sequencing was blood. The chain is built from TRBV28 and TRBJ2-7; perhaps D is TRBD1 or TRBD2 (5 bases each). The receptor comes from a man in his 60s in good health. CDR3 sequence: CASSASGTLAYEQYF. The DNA of the CDR3 is TGTGCCAGCAGTGCCTCCGGGACCTTAGCCTACGAGCAGTACTTC.